Listed below are T cell receptor beta chains from one sample, sequenced in a study of CD8+CD57+ T cells in acquired aplastic anemia. TCRdb fed the reads into MiXCR, producing one record per CDR3 protein. Here the sample spans more than 200,000 distinct CDR3 sequences, under 55% being singletons. The source material was sorted CD4+, CD8+, or CD8+CD57+ T cells (not recorded which) from PBMCs. The receptors were gathered from a human donor with aplastic anemia. Each CDR3 is given with its conserved first and last residue. The D gene is left open where the match is weak. Clone size appears in some rows only: once, few, many, or a class for an expanded clone.

j_call	d_call	v_call	clone_size	cdr3_nt	cdr3_aa
TRBJ2-7	-	TRBV6-1	many	TGTGCCAGCAGTGAAGTAGGGGGTTACTACGAGCAGTACTTC	CASSEVGGYYEQYF
TRBJ2-7	TRBD1	TRBV5-1	-	TGCGCCAGCAGCTCAGGAGCGGGGACAGGGATCTACGAGCAGTACTTC	CASSSGAGTGIYEQYF
TRBJ2-7	TRBD1	TRBV29-1	-	TGCAGCGTTGGGGGACAGGGAGTCGAGCAGTACTTC	CSVGGQGVEQYF
TRBJ1-2	-	TRBV29-1	-	TGCAGCGTTGAAGAACGGGGTTCTGGGGTCTATGGCTACACCTTC	CSVEERGSGVYGYTF
TRBJ2-7	TRBD1	TRBV20-1	-	TGCAGTGCTGGGACAGGGGATAGCGAGCAGTACTTC	CSAGTGDSEQYF
TRBJ2-3	-	TRBV9	many	TGTGCCAGCAGCGTAAGCACAGATACGCAGTATTTT	CASSVSTDTQYF
TRBJ2-7	TRBD1	TRBV12-3/TRBV12-4	many	TGTGCCAGCAGAAGGACAGGGGGGACCTACGAGCAGTACTTC	CASRRTGGTYEQYF
TRBJ1-5	-	TRBV7-8	many	TGTGCCAGCAGCTTAGCAGAGAATGGGCAGCCCCAGCATTTT	CASSLAENGQPQHF
TRBJ1-1	-	TRBV10-3	-	TGTGCCATCAGTGAGTCTTCGGGGGGGGACACTGAAGCTTTCTTT	CAISESSGGDTEAFF
TRBJ1-2	-	TRBV5-5	-	TGTGCCAGCAGCCCCCTTGTAGGCTCGGGAGGCTACACCTTC	CASSPLVGSGGYTF
TRBJ1-5	-	TRBV7-9	-	TGTGCCAGCAGCCGACATGGCAATCAGCCCCAGCATTTT	CASSRHGNQPQHF
TRBJ1-6	-	TRBV6-5	many	TGTGCCAGCAGTTATAGGGTTCGCTATAATTCACCCCTCCACTTT	CASSYRVRYNSPLHF
TRBJ1-2	-	TRBV6-5	few	TGTGCCAGCAGTTACTATCCTAACTATGGCTACACCTTC	CASSYYPNYGYTF
TRBJ2-7	TRBD2	TRBV19	-	TGTGCCAGTACAAGGCGGGGGGGGGAAGAGCAGTACTTC	CASTRRGGEEQYF
TRBJ2-7	TRBD1	TRBV20-1	many	TGCAGTGCTAGAGCCAGGGGGTACGAGCAGTACTTC	CSARARGYEQYF
TRBJ2-3	-	TRBV2	-	TGTGCCAGCAGGCAGGTGGGCTCTGGCACAGATACGCAGTATTTT	CASRQVGSGTDTQYF
TRBJ2-7	TRBD1	TRBV10-2	-	TGCGCCAGCATACAGGGGCCTGATACCTACGAGCAGTACTTC	CASIQGPDTYEQYF
TRBJ2-1	TRBD2	TRBV2	-	TGTGCCAGCAGAGCGGGGGGGCCGTGGAATGAGCAGTTCTTC	CASRAGGPWNEQFF
TRBJ2-5	-	TRBV10-2	many	TGCGCCACCCTACGTGAAACAGGGATCTGGGAGACCCAGTACTTC	CATLRETGIWETQYF
TRBJ2-7	-	TRBV6-5	many	TGTGCCAGCACCGACTCCTACGAGCAGTACTTC	CASTDSYEQYF
TRBJ1-2	TRBD1	TRBV5-1	many	TGCGCCAGCAGCTTGGGGGGCACAGGGGCTGGCTATGGCTACACCTTC	CASSLGGTGAGYGYTF
TRBJ1-6	-	TRBV5-8	many	TGTGCCAGCAGCTTGTATCCAGGGGCTAAATCACCCCTCCACTTT	CASSLYPGAKSPLHF
TRBJ1-1	TRBD1	TRBV2	-	TGTGCCAGCAGCGTACAGGGGGCGGGGACTGAAGCTTTCTTT	CASSVQGAGTEAFF
TRBJ1-1	-	TRBV3-1	many	TGTGCCAGCAGCACGGGGGCAGGGATGGGCACTGAAGCTTTCTTT	CASSTGAGMGTEAFF
TRBJ1-5	-	TRBV5-5	few	TGTGCCAGCAGCTGGACCGCGGGGGACGAGCAGCCCCAGCATTTT	CASSWTAGDEQPQHF
TRBJ2-7	TRBD1	TRBV24-1	once	TGTGCCACCAGTGATGCCGGGACAGGGGGATACGAGCAGTACTTC	CATSDAGTGGYEQYF
TRBJ2-5	-	TRBV7-7	many	TGTGCTAGCAGCCCCCTCCAGGGGGGCACAGGGACCCAGTACTTC	CASSPLQGGTGTQYF
TRBJ2-1	-	TRBV19	-	TGTGCCAGTGGCCCGGGACAAAGTACCGTCGCGCAGTTCTTC	CASGPGQSTVAQFF
TRBJ2-1	-	TRBV7-3	many	TGTGCCAGCAGCTTAGGGGCAGGGACGAATGAGCAGTTCTTC	CASSLGAGTNEQFF
TRBJ2-5	TRBD2	TRBV3-1	-	TGTGCCAGCAGCCAAGCTCGGGAGGTTGGCCAAGAGACCCAGTACTTC	CASSQAREVGQETQYF
TRBJ2-1	-	TRBV28	many	TGTGCCAGCACCCGGGGGCGTAATGAGCAGTTCTTC	CASTRGRNEQFF
TRBJ2-1	-	TRBV29-1	-	TGCAGCGCGAAGGGGGGTCCAAAAGGCAATGAGCAGTTCTTC	CSAKGGPKGNEQFF
TRBJ1-3	-	TRBV2	-	TGTGCCAGCGGGGAGCAAGTAATTTCTGGAAACACCATATATTTT	CASGEQVISGNTIYF
TRBJ1-2	TRBD1	TRBV4-1	-	TGCGCCAGCAGCCACGGACAGGGGGCCTTCACCTTC	CASSHGQGAFTF
TRBJ1-6	-	TRBV7-9	-	TGTGCCAGCAACCCACAGGCAAATTCACCCCTCCACTTT	CASNPQANSPLHF
TRBJ2-7	TRBD1	TRBV3-1	-	TGTGCCAGCAGCCAGGGACAGGCGGAGCAGTACTTC	CASSQGQAEQYF
TRBJ2-5	TRBD2	TRBV9	many	TGTGCCAGCAGCTCCGGACTAGTCGCAGAGACCCAGTACTTC	CASSSGLVAETQYF
TRBJ1-6	-	TRBV12-3/TRBV12-4	-	TGTGCCAGCAGTCCCAGACAGAATTCACCCCTCCACTTT	CASSPRQNSPLHF
TRBJ1-1	-	TRBV29-1	-	TGCAGCGTTGAATCTATAGGCAGGGCGAACACTGAAGCTTTCTTT	CSVESIGRANTEAFF
TRBJ2-1	-	TRBV7-8	-	TGTGCCAGCAGCATCGGGGGGCCCTACAATGAGCAGTTCTTC	CASSIGGPYNEQFF
TRBJ2-1	TRBD2	TRBV15	few	TGTGCCACCAGCAGAGGGACTAGCGGGGGGGCCAGGAATGAGCAGTTCTTC	CATSRGTSGGARNEQFF
TRBJ2-1	-	TRBV20-1	few	TGCAGTGCTACCCTCTACAATGAGCAGTTCTTC	CSATLYNEQFF
TRBJ1-1	-	TRBV27	-	TGTGCCAGCAGTTTGAGCCCGAACGGCGAAGCTTTCTTT	CASSLSPNGEAFF
TRBJ2-5	-	TRBV7-3	-	TGTGCCAGCAGTTTAAGTTCAGGGGGGCAGACCCAGTACTTC	CASSLSSGGQTQYF
TRBJ2-1	TRBD1	TRBV6-5	few	TGTGCCAGCAGTCGGACAGGGGTGGACTACAATGAGCAGTTCTTC	CASSRTGVDYNEQFF
TRBJ2-7	TRBD1	TRBV9	-	TGTGCCAGCAGCAGTTTAGAAGGGGGACAGCGAGTCTACGAGCAGTACTTC	CASSSLEGGQRVYEQYF
TRBJ1-6	TRBD1	TRBV7-2	-	TGTGCCAGCAGCACTGGACAGGGGCCGAGATCTAATTCACCCCTCCACTTT	CASSTGQGPRSNSPLHF